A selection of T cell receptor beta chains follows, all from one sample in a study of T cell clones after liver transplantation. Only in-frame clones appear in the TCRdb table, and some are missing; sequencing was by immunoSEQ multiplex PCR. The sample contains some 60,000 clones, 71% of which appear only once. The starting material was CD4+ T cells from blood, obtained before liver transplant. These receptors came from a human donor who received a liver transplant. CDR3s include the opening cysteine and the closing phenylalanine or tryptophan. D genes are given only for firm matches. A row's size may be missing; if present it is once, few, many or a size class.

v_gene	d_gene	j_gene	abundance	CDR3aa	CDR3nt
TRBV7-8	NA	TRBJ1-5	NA	CASSFGQALDYQPQHF	TGTGCCAGCAGCTTCGGACAAGCCTTAGACTATCAGCCCCAGCATTTT
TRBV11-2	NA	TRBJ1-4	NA	CASSLARNNEKLFF	TGTGCCAGCAGCTTAGCCAGAAACAATGAAAAACTGTTTTTT
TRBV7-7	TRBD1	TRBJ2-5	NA	CASSLVGTASETQYF	TGTGCTAGCAGCTTAGTGGGGACAGCTTCCGAGACCCAGTACTTC
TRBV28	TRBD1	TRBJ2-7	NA	CASSLGTGGYGYEQYF	TGTGCCAGCAGTTTAGGGACAGGGGGCTATGGCTACGAGCAGTACTTC
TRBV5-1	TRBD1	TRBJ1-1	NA	CASSSGQGSTEAFF	TGCGCCAGCAGCTCCGGACAGGGGAGTACTGAAGCTTTCTTT
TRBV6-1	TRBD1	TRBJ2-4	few	CASSARDRGNIQYF	TGTGCCAGCAGTGCCCGGGACAGGGGAAACATTCAGTACTTC
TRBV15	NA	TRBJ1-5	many	CATSRGWQSNQPQHF	TGTGCCACCAGCAGAGGGTGGCAGAGCAATCAGCCCCAGCATTTT
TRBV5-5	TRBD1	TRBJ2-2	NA	CASSLKQGITGELFF	TGTGCCAGCAGCTTGAAACAGGGGATCACCGGGGAGCTGTTTTTT
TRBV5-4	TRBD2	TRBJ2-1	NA	CASSPPGRTSGGAATNEQFF	TGTGCCAGCAGCCCGCCGGGAAGGACTAGCGGGGGGGCCGCGACGAATGAGCAGTTCTTC
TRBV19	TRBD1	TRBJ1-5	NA	CASSLGTVLNQPQHF	TGTGCCAGTAGTCTGGGGACAGTTCTAAATCAGCCCCAGCATTTT
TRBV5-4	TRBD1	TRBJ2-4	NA	CASSQRQGADIQYF	TGTGCCAGCAGCCAGCGACAGGGGGCGGACATTCAGTACTTC
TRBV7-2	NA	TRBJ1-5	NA	CASSLEGVQPQHF	TGTGCCAGCAGCTTAGAAGGGGTTCAGCCCCAGCATTTT
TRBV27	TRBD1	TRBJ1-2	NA	CASSSQTSGGGYTF	TGTGCCAGCAGTTCACAAACATCAGGGGGTGGCTACACCTTC
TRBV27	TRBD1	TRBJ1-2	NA	CAAARDRFNYGYTF	TGTGCCGCCGCTCGGGACAGATTTAACTATGGCTACACCTTC
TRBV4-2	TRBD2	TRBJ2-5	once	CASSRTLGLAGPLEVQYF	TGTGCCAGCAGCCGGACCTTGGGCCTAGCGGGGCCCTTGGAGGTCCAGTACTTC
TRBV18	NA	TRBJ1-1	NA	CASSLDTEAFF	TGTGCCAGCTCCCTTGACACAGAAGCTTTCTTT
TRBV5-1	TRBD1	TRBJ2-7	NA	CASSFGDRGNEQYF	TGCGCCAGCAGCTTTGGGGACAGGGGGAACGAGCAGTACTTC
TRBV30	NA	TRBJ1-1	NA	CAWGRSGMNTEAFF	TGTGCCTGGGGGAGATCAGGTATGAACACTGAAGCTTTCTTT
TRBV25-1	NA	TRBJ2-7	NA	CASSGRWGPYEQYF	TGTGCCAGCAGTGGTCGGTGGGGGCCCTACGAGCAGTACTTC
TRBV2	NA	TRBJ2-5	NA	CASSAFLGSSRIQETQYF	TGTGCCAGCAGTGCCTTCCTGGGTAGTAGCAGAATCCAAGAGACCCAGTACTTC
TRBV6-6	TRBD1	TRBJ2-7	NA	CASSRYRGRGGEQYF	TGTGCCAGCAGCCGATACAGGGGTCGGGGCGGCGAGCAGTACTTC
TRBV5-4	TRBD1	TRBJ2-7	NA	CASSRDRGREQYF	TGTGCCAGCAGCCGGGACAGGGGCCGGGAGCAGTACTTC
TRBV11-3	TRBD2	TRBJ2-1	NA	CASSERRGGGEQFF	TGTGCCAGCAGCGAGCGGCGGGGGGGAGGTGAGCAGTTCTTC
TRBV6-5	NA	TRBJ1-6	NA	CASRSLSRDSPLHF	TGTGCCAGCCGTTCACTTTCCCGGGATTCACCCCTCCACTTT
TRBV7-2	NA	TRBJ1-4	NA	CASSSSGEKLFF	TGTGCCAGCAGCTCATCCGGTGAAAAACTGTTTTTT
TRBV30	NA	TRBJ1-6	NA	CAWSVQLEGSPLHF	TGTGCCTGGAGTGTACAACTCGAGGGTTCACCCCTCCACTTT
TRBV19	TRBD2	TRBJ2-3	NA	CATLGGTSGTDTQYF	TGTGCCACTCTTGGCGGGACTAGCGGCACAGATACGCAGTATTTT
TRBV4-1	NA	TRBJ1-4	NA	CASSWGVSNEKLFF	TGCGCCAGCAGTTGGGGGGTCTCTAATGAAAAACTGTTTTTT
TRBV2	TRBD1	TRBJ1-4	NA	CASITGGSNEKLFF	TGTGCCAGCATTACAGGGGGTTCTAATGAAAAACTGTTTTTT
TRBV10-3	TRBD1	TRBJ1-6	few	CAIGDRGNSPLHF	TGTGCCATCGGGGACAGGGGCAATTCACCCCTCCACTTT
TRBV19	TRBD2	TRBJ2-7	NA	CASSPSGEAYEQYF	TGTGCCAGTAGTCCTAGCGGGGAAGCCTACGAGCAGTACTTC
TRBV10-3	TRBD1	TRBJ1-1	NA	CAISSTGRSTEAFF	TGTGCCATCAGTTCGACAGGGAGGAGCACTGAAGCTTTCTTT
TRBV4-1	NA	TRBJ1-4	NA	CASSQHEKDRVATNEKLFF	TGCGCCAGCAGCCAACACGAAAAGGACAGAGTTGCAACTAATGAAAAACTGTTTTTT
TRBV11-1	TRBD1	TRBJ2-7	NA	CASSGGQGHEQYF	TGTGCCAGCAGCGGGGGACAGGGTCACGAGCAGTACTTC
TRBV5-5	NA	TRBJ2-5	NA	CASSLLAGETQYF	TGTGCCAGCAGCTTGCTGGCGGGAGAGACCCAGTACTTC
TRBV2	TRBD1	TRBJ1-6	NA	CASSEWDRDSPLHF	TGTGCCAGCAGTGAATGGGACAGGGACTCACCCCTCCACTTT
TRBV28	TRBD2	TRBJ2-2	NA	CASSLWALAGGPGELFF	TGTGCCAGCAGTTTATGGGCACTAGCGGGGGGGCCCGGGGAGCTGTTTTTT
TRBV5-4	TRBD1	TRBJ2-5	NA	CASSLGQGQETQYF	TGTGCCAGCAGCCTTGGACAGGGGCAAGAGACCCAGTACTTC